This is a list of T cell receptor beta chains from one sample in a study of Graves' ophthalmopathy and Graves' hyperthyroidism. TCRdb reprocessed the multiplex PCR reads with MiXCR, giving one entry per CDR3 protein. This sample has approximately 480,000 distinct CDR3 sequences, with approximately 14% found just once. The specimen was blood. The receptor set was obtained from a woman younger than 45 with Graves' ophthalmopathy. Each CDR3 is given with its conserved first and last residue. D genes are given only for firm matches. Size is stated for part of the rows, as once, few or many counts, or as a class when the clone is expanded.

v_call: TRBV27; d_call: NA; j_call: TRBJ1-1; clone_size: NA; cdr3_aa: CASSLSNWGNTEAFF; cdr3_nt: TGTGCCAGCAGTTTATCGAATTGGGGGAACACTGAAGCTTTCTTT
v_call: TRBV7-8; d_call: TRBD2; j_call: TRBJ2-5; clone_size: many; cdr3_aa: CASSLVGGEETQYF; cdr3_nt: TGTGCCAGCAGCTTAGTGGGAGGGGAAGAGACCCAGTACTTC
v_call: TRBV5-8; d_call: NA; j_call: TRBJ1-5; clone_size: NA; cdr3_aa: CASSTDTSYQPQHF; cdr3_nt: TGTGCCAGCAGCACTGACACCTCCTATCAGCCCCAGCATTTT
v_call: TRBV30; d_call: NA; j_call: TRBJ2-7; clone_size: many; cdr3_aa: CAWSGGSGVYF; cdr3_nt: TGTGCCTGGAGTGGGGGATCGGGGGTGTACTTC
v_call: TRBV3-1; d_call: TRBD1; j_call: TRBJ1-2; clone_size: few; cdr3_aa: CASSHAATGGFDYGYTF; cdr3_nt: TGTGCCAGCAGCCATGCCGCGACAGGGGGCTTCGACTATGGCTACACCTTC
v_call: TRBV6-2/TRBV6-3; d_call: NA; j_call: TRBJ2-3; clone_size: many; cdr3_aa: CASTPGGGETDTQYF; cdr3_nt: TGTGCCAGCACCCCCGGAGGGGGGGAAACAGATACGCAGTATTTT
v_call: TRBV20-1; d_call: NA; j_call: TRBJ2-5; clone_size: many; cdr3_aa: CSARPRTPQWTQYF; cdr3_nt: TGCAGTGCTAGACCGCGGACCCCTCAATGGACCCAGTACTTC
v_call: TRBV29-1; d_call: NA; j_call: TRBJ2-5; clone_size: many; cdr3_aa: CSVEGGQGWVGETQYF; cdr3_nt: TGCAGCGTTGAAGGAGGGCAGGGGTGGGTTGGAGAGACCCAGTACTTC
v_call: TRBV30; d_call: TRBD1; j_call: TRBJ1-5; clone_size: NA; cdr3_aa: CAWSVITGDQPQHF; cdr3_nt: TGTGCCTGGAGTGTAATAACAGGGGACCAGCCCCAGCATTTT
v_call: TRBV28; d_call: NA; j_call: TRBJ2-4; clone_size: few; cdr3_aa: CASTTEGIQYF; cdr3_nt: TGTGCCAGCACAACGGAGGGCATTCAGTACTTC
v_call: TRBV6-5; d_call: TRBD1; j_call: TRBJ1-5; clone_size: many; cdr3_aa: CASSQGAGSQPQHF; cdr3_nt: TGTGCCAGCAGTCAGGGGGCGGGTAGTCAGCCCCAGCATTTT
v_call: TRBV13; d_call: NA; j_call: TRBJ2-5; clone_size: many; cdr3_aa: CASSSWAQETQYF; cdr3_nt: TGTGCCAGCAGCTCGTGGGCCCAAGAGACCCAGTACTTC
v_call: TRBV7-6; d_call: TRBD1; j_call: TRBJ1-2; clone_size: few; cdr3_aa: CASSTLTGSYTF; cdr3_nt: TGTGCCAGCAGCACTCTGACAGGGAGCTACACCTTC
v_call: TRBV6-1; d_call: NA; j_call: TRBJ1-6; clone_size: many; cdr3_aa: CASGGVSYNSPLHF; cdr3_nt: TGTGCCAGCGGCGGGGTCTCCTATAATTCACCCCTCCACTTT
v_call: TRBV24-1; d_call: NA; j_call: TRBJ2-2; clone_size: many; cdr3_aa: CATSDYVQGGTGELFF; cdr3_nt: TGTGCCACCAGTGATTACGTGCAGGGTGGAACCGGGGAGCTGTTTTTT
v_call: TRBV29-1; d_call: TRBD2; j_call: TRBJ2-7; clone_size: many; cdr3_aa: CSVTRGGAYEQYF; cdr3_nt: TGCAGCGTGACGCGGGGGGGCGCCTACGAGCAGTACTTC
v_call: TRBV6-4; d_call: NA; j_call: TRBJ2-1; clone_size: many; cdr3_aa: CASSEGGSYNEQFF; cdr3_nt: TGTGCCAGCAGTGAGGGCGGCAGCTACAATGAGCAGTTCTTC
v_call: TRBV30; d_call: TRBD2; j_call: TRBJ2-5; clone_size: NA; cdr3_aa: CAWSPGLAETQYF; cdr3_nt: TGTGCCTGGAGCCCAGGACTAGCGGAGACCCAGTACTTC
v_call: TRBV6-1; d_call: TRBD1; j_call: TRBJ1-1; clone_size: many; cdr3_aa: CASSTGENTEAFF; cdr3_nt: TGTGCCAGCAGTACAGGGGAGAACACTGAAGCTTTCTTT
v_call: TRBV28; d_call: TRBD1; j_call: TRBJ2-4; clone_size: NA; cdr3_aa: CASSFEGAAKNIQYF; cdr3_nt: TGTGCCAGCAGTTTTGAGGGGGCAGCCAAAAACATTCAGTACTTC
v_call: TRBV7-6; d_call: NA; j_call: TRBJ2-4; clone_size: many; cdr3_aa: CASSLGGVQNIQYF; cdr3_nt: TGTGCCAGCAGCTTAGGTGGAGTCCAAAACATTCAGTACTTC
v_call: TRBV12-3/TRBV12-4; d_call: TRBD1; j_call: TRBJ2-7; clone_size: NA; cdr3_aa: CASMRDRESYEQYF; cdr3_nt: TGTGCCAGCATGAGAGACAGGGAATCCTACGAGCAGTACTTC
v_call: TRBV6-2/TRBV6-3; d_call: NA; j_call: TRBJ2-6; clone_size: many; cdr3_aa: CASSIDPGANVLTF; cdr3_nt: TGTGCCAGCAGCATCGATCCTGGGGCCAACGTCCTGACTTTC
v_call: TRBV25-1; d_call: TRBD1; j_call: TRBJ2-5; clone_size: NA; cdr3_aa: CASSERGRGQETQYF; cdr3_nt: TGTGCCAGCAGTGAACGGGGCAGGGGGCAGGAGACCCAGTACTTC
v_call: TRBV28; d_call: NA; j_call: TRBJ1-2; clone_size: few; cdr3_aa: CASSLGGKGYGYTF; cdr3_nt: TGTGCCAGCAGTTTGGGGGGGAAGGGTTATGGCTACACCTTC
v_call: TRBV7-3; d_call: TRBD2; j_call: TRBJ2-2; clone_size: few; cdr3_aa: CASCFLAANTGELFF; cdr3_nt: TGTGCCAGCTGCTTTCTAGCGGCGAACACCGGGGAGCTGTTTTTT